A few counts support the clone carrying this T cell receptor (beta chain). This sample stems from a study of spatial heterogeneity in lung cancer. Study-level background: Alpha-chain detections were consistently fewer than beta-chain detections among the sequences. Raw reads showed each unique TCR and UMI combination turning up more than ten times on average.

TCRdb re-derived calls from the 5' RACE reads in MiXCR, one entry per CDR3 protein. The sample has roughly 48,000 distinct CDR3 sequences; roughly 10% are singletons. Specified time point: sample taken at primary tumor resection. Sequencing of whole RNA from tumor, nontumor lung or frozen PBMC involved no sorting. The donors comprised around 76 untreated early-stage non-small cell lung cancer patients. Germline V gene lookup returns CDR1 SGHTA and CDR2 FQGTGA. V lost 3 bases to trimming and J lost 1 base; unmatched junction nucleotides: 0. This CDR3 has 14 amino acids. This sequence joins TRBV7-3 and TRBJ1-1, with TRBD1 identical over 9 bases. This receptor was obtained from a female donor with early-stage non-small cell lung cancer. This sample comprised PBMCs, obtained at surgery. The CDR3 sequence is CASSLDRGNTEAFF. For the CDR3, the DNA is TGTGCCAGCAGCTTGGACAGGGGGAACACTGAAGCTTTCTTT.